The 9 T cell receptor beta chains listed next were all sequenced from one sample in a study of blood T cell repertoires in COVID-19. Repertoires were generated with immunoSEQ multiplex PCR, while TCRdb's copy carries only in-frame clones and drops some. Among 200,000 to 250,000 clones listed, under 85% were seen once. Sequenced input: peripheral blood. These receptor sequences come from an elderly woman with COVID-19, enrolled during active disease.

J is TRBJ2-7 and V is TRBV7-2, with D possibly being TRBD2 (6 bases). This CDR3 has 13 amino acids. The germline V gene has CDR1 SGHTA and CDR2 FQGNSA. V was pared by 1 base and J by 7 bases, with 11 bases between. CDR3 coding DNA: TGTGCCAGCAGCTTAGGCCGGGGGTCTGAGCAGTACTTC. Its translation: CASSLGRGSEQYF. Full variable domain (missing parts from reference TRBV7-2 and TRBJ2-7): GAGVSQSPSNKVTEKGKDVELRCDPISGHTALYWYRQSLGQGLEFLIYFQGNSAPDKSGLPSDRFSAERTGGSVSTLTIQRTQQEDSAVYLCASSLGRGSEQYFGPGTRLTVT.

The rearrangement uses TRBV5-6 and TRBJ1-1; D is ambiguous. Looked up from germline, CDR1 is SGHDT and CDR2 is YYEEEE. The V end lost 0 bases, the J end lost 2 bases, and 8 bases lay between the germline ends. The CDR3 has 14 residues. CDR3 amino acids: CASSLVPINTEAFF. The CDR3 coding sequence is TGTGCCAGCAGCTTGGTACCTATTAACACTGAAGCTTTCTTT.

V and J are TRBV19 and TRBJ1-6, with D possibly TRBD1 on 6 matching bases. The CDR3 extends over 16 amino acids. V dropped 1 base and J dropped 7 bases, with 14 bases sitting between them. Germline V gene data show CDR1 as LNHDA and CDR2 as SQIVND (reference sequence). CDR3 DNA sequence: TGTGCCAGTAGTATAGTGGCGGGTCAGGGGAATTCACCCCTCCACTTT. Translating gives CASSIVAGQGNSPLHF. Full variable domain (rest looked up from reference TRBV19 and TRBJ1-6): DGGITQSPKYLFRKEGQNVTLSCEQNLNHDAMYWYRQDPGQGLRLIYYSQIVNDFQKGDIAEGYSVSREKKESFPLTVTSAQKNPTAFYLCASSIVAGQGNSPLHFGNGTRLTVT.

The V call is TRBV9, the J call TRBJ2-1; D not resolved. This CDR3 comprises 15 residues. V lost 6 bases to trimming and J lost 0 bases, with 13 bases between them. Germline V CDR1 and CDR2: SGDLS, YYNGEE. The CDR3, as DNA: TGTGCCAGCACCGCCTTGGAGAGCTCCTACAATGAGCAGTTCTTC. It translates to CASTALESSYNEQFF.

The J gene is TRBJ1-2, the V gene TRBV7-6; the D is unclear. Trimming left V 5 bases short and J 4 bases short, with 11 bases between. The CDR3 has 13 amino acids. The germline V gene has CDR1 SGHVS and CDR2 FNYEAQ. The CDR3 DNA sequence: TGTGCCAGCAGCCCCGGACTGTCCTATGGCTACACCTTC. As protein: CASSPGLSYGYTF.

The rearrangement uses TRBV5-4 and TRBJ2-5; 11 bases agree with TRBD2. The CDR3 loop spans 16 amino acids. Trimming removed 4 bases from V and 4 bases from J; junction bases left unmatched: 9. Germline values: CDR1 SGHNT, CDR2 YYREEE (reference sequence). CDR3 in DNA: TGTGCCAGCAGCCTTAGCGGGGGGGCCATGGGAGAGACCCAGTACTTC. The encoded protein is CASSLSGGAMGETQYF.

The chain couples TRBV28 to TRBJ1-2; 8 bases map to TRBD1. This CDR3 has 17 amino acids. V was clipped by 2 bases and J by 5 bases; unmatched bases: 13. From germline, CDR1 is MDHEN and CDR2 SYDVKM. Here the CDR3 DNA reads TGTGCCAGCAGTTTAGGGAGGACAGGGCCCACGATTTATGGCTACACCTTC. Translated, it gives CASSLGRTGPTIYGYTF.

V gene TRBV11-2 combines with J gene TRBJ1-4; D remains ambiguous. Trimming pared 5 bases from V and 8 bases from J, leaving 18 bases between. This CDR3 has 15 residues. CDR1 and CDR2 from the germline V gene are SGHAT and FQNNGV. CDR3: CASSPGPGGYEKLFF. CDR3 coding DNA: TGTGCCAGCAGCCCTGGGCCTGGAGGGTACGAAAAACTGTTTTTT.

The chain combines TRBV5-4 with TRBJ1-1; no reliable D call. This CDR3 has 14 amino acids. V lost 4 bases, J lost 8 bases, and 18 bases lay in between. Germline-derived CDR1 and CDR2 are SGHNT and YYREEE (reference sequence). CDR3 bases: TGTGCCAGCAGCCCTTGGATGGGTAGGGAGGAAGCTTTCTTT. Protein product: CASSPWMGREEAFF.